This T cell receptor (beta chain) was recovered during a study of cytomegalovirus exposure and HLA in healthy donors. PCR involved 60 Vbeta and 13 Jbeta primers. Repertoires were generated with immunoSEQ multiplex PCR, while TCRdb's copy carries only in-frame clones and drops some. This sample has 110,000 or so clones, with roughly 80% found just once. Germline CDR1 SEHNR, CDR2 FQNEAQ (reference sequence). V lost 2 bases to trimming and J lost 5 bases, with 6 bases between them. The CDR3 runs 13 residues. The sequencing input was PBMCs. The chain joins TRBV7-9 to TRBJ1-4; D is unresolved. The receptor comes from a man between 45 and 60 years old in good health and CMV-seropositive. CDR3 protein: CASSLILNEKLFF. Here the CDR3 DNA reads TGTGCCAGCAGCTTAATCTTGAATGAAAAACTGTTTTTT.